Here is one T cell receptor (beta chain) with its context. This sample was taken from a study of identical twins. TCRdb reprocessed the 5' RACE reads via MiXCR and lists one record per CDR3 protein. The profile shows 450,000 or so distinct CDR3 sequences, approximately 24% of them singletons. V trimming: 1 base; J trimming: 4 bases; junction bases outside the gene matches: 7. CDR3 length equals 16 residues. Germline V gives CDR1 SGHTA, CDR2 FQGNSA. These data were also filed under a second study, of T cells expressing NK-cell markers. Per that study: Dominant NKG2C+ clonotypes made up about 1.0-7.5% of CD8+ T cells in roughly six donors.

The rearrangement joins TRBV7-2 to TRBJ1-2; TRBD1 matches at 9 bases. Material for sequencing was CD4+ T cells sorted from blood. This receptor was obtained from a woman younger than 35 in good health. Written as DNA, the CDR3 is TGTGCCAGCAGCTTAGTGGGGACAGGGACTCCCTATGGCTACACCTTC. Translation: CASSLVGTGTPYGYTF.